This TCR beta chain is from a study of shared clonotypes between healthy human individuals. Overall study results and limits: The researchers took only blood, and tissue repertoires probably look different. Donors were few, which limited the genetic and exposure-history diversity represented.

Unsorted PBMC replicate PCRs used approximately 280 ng DNA, around 29,000 T cell genomes. Using immunoSEQ multiplex PCR, the repertoire was profiled, and TCRdb retains in-frame clones only, with some absent. The sample has 450,000 to 500,000 clones, 60% to 80% seen once. The CDR3 runs to 15 residues. Trimming pared 4 bases from V and 3 bases from J, leaving 16 bases between. As to this clone: As yet, its antigen is unknown.

The sample consisted of PBMCs. The chain employs TRBV23-1 and TRBJ2-7; the D gene is possibly TRBD2 (6 bases). TRBV23-1 is reported as an ORF; its role is uncertain. The source is a woman aged 40-49 years in good health. Some clones in this sample may be carry-over from other donors' samples. The CDR3 nucleotides read TGCGCCAGCAGTCTGGGGAGGCAGGGTCACTACGAGCAGTACTTC. Protein sequence: CASSLGRQGHYEQYF.